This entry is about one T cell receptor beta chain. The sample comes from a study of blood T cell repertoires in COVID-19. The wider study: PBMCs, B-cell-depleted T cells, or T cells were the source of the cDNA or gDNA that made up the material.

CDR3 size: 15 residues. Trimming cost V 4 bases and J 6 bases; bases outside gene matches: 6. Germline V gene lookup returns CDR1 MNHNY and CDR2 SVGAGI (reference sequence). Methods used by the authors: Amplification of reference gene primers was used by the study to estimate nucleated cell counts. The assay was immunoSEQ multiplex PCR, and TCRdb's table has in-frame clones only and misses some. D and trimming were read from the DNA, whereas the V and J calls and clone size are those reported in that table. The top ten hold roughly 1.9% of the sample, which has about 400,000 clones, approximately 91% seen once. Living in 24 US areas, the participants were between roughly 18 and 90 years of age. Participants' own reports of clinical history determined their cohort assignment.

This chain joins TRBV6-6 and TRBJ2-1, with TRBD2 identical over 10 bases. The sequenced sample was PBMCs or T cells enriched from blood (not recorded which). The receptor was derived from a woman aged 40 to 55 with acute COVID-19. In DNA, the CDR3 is TGTGCCAGCAGTTTTCCTAGCGGGGGAGTCAATGAGCAGTTCTTC. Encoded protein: CASSFPSGGVNEQFF.